This passage covers 31 T cell receptor beta chains from one sample sequenced in a study of T-cell reconstitution after alpha-beta-depleted transplantation in children. It was with unique molecular identifiers that the TCRbeta library was prepared. TCRdb processed the PCR reads anew with MiXCR; each CDR3 protein has one entry. The sample has hundreds of thousands of distinct CDR3 sequences, about 18% seen once. Sequenced here: PBMCs from the stem cell graft donor, sampled from the stem cell graft. The origin of the receptors is a human donor who donated a stem cell graft to a child with acute lymphoblastic leukemia.

V gene TRBV12-3 or TRBV12-4 combines with J gene TRBJ1-1; D is perhaps TRBD1 (5 bases). Trimming took off 6 bases at V and 1 base at J, with 9 bases between the two ends. The CDR3 consists of 13 residues. The CDR3 here is CASRIGANTEAFF. The CDR3 region has the DNA TGTGCCAGCAGGATTGGGGCGAACACTGAAGCTTTCTTT.

This clonotype was found many times. The chain uses TRBV11-2 and TRBJ2-2; D remains ambiguous. This CDR3 is 13 amino acids long. V lost 6 bases and J lost 0, with 5 bases in between. CDR1 is SGHAT, CDR2 FQNNGV, per germline. The CDR3 reads CASSYTNTGELFF. CDR3 in DNA: TGTGCCAGCAGTTATACGAACACCGGGGAGCTGTTTTTT.

The chain employs TRBV10-1 and TRBJ2-1, with a weak D call TRBD1 (6 bases). Trimming took off 2 bases at V and 1 base at J, with 12 bases between the two ends. The CDR3 covers 16 residues. CDR1 and CDR2 from the germline V gene are WNHNN and SYGVQD (reference sequence). CDR3 region: CASSERGGGSYNEQFF. CDR3 bases: TGCGCCAGCAGTGAGAGAGGGGGTGGATCCTACAATGAGCAGTTCTTC.

The J gene is TRBJ2-3, the V gene TRBV4-1; no clear D. The CDR3 is 16 amino acids. From germline, CDR1 is MGHRA and CDR2 YSYEKL. The V and J ends lost 2 bases and 0 bases respectively, with 12 bases between them. The CDR3 DNA sequence: TGCGCCAGCAGCCAACCACGGGCGAAGAGCACAGATACGCAGTATTTT. Encoded protein: CASSQPRAKSTDTQYF.

This chain joins TRBV29-1 and TRBJ1-2; no firm D call. Germline CDR1 SQVTM, CDR2 ANQGSEA. CDR3 size: 11 residues. V was shortened by 6 bases and J by 3 bases, with 8 bases between the two germline ends. The CDR3 DNA follows: TGCAGCGTCGTTAGAGACTATGGCTACACCTTC. Amino acids: CSVVRDYGYTF.

This clonotype was recorded only once. The rearrangement joins TRBV20-1 to TRBJ1-5; D is unresolved. This CDR3 has 15 amino acids. Germline V gives CDR1 DFQATT, CDR2 SNEGSKA (reference sequence). V was shortened by 0 bases and J by 5 bases, with 14 bases between the two germline ends. The chain's CDR3 is CSAREWKGGDQPQHF. The DNA of the CDR3 is TGCAGTGCTAGAGAATGGAAGGGAGGCGATCAGCCCCAGCATTTT.

This sequence joins TRBV7-8 and TRBJ1-1; TRBD1 matches at 7 bases. Germline V gene data show CDR1 as SGHVS and CDR2 as FQNEAQ. With V trimmed by 5 bases and J by 10 bases, 10 bases remained unmatched. This CDR3 region has 13 residues. CDR3 loop: CASSEDRARRAFF. The CDR3 DNA reads as TGTGCCAGCAGCGAAGACAGGGCTCGTAGAGCTTTCTTT.

This clonotype was counted between two and nine times. The rearrangement uses TRBV12-3 or TRBV12-4 and TRBJ2-1; TRBD2 matches at 7 bases. The CDR3 has 16 residues. Unmatched junction bases numbered 15, after V lost 3 bases and J lost 10 bases. The CDR3 DNA follows: TGTGCCAGCAGTTTTATCGGCGGGAGCGCTTTAGACGAGCAGTTCTTC. Its protein is CASSFIGGSALDEQFF.

This CDR3 is CASSQLAQTYEQYF. The DNA for the CDR3 is TGCGCCAGCAGCCAGCTAGCGCAGACCTACGAGCAGTACTTC. The chain uses TRBV5-1 and TRBJ2-7; D possibly corresponds to TRBD2 (6 bases). V was cut by 4 bases and J by 2 bases, with 13 bases left in between. The CDR3 is 14 residues long. The germline gives CDR1 SGHRS, CDR2 YFSETQ. The whole variable domain, remainder taken from reference TRBV5-1 and TRBJ2-7, is KAGVTQTPRYLIKTRGQQVTLSCSPISGHRSVSWYQQTPGQGLQFLFEYFSETQRNKGNFPGRFSGRQFSNSRSEMNVSTLELGDSALYLCASSQLAQTYEQYFGPGTRLTVT.

The chain joins TRBV29-1 to TRBJ2-7, with D possibly called TRBD1 or TRBD2 (6 bases each). From germline, CDR1 is SQVTM and CDR2 ANQGSEA. The germline V and J ends were trimmed by 4 bases and 3 bases, with 22 bases remaining between them. This CDR3 has 16 residues. The CDR3 protein is CSVGALGGTSIYEQYF. CDR3 nucleotides: TGCAGCGTTGGGGCCTTAGGAGGGACAAGCATCTACGAGCAGTACTTC.

This clonotype was observed a handful of times. The chain carries TRBV18 and TRBJ1-1, with a possible D match to TRBD1 (5 bases). Germline loops: CDR1 KGHSH, CDR2 LQKENI. This CDR3 contains 17 residues. Trimming stripped 3 bases from V and 1 base from J, with 18 bases between. Written as DNA, the CDR3 is TGTGCCAGCTCACCCGGAGGCAGGGTGGGTCCGAACACTGAAGCTTTCTTT. Translating it yields CASSPGGRVGPNTEAFF.

This clonotype was seen more than once but under ten times. The chain has TRBV9 and TRBJ2-1, with 8 nucleotides matching TRBD2. The trim removed 0 bases at V and 7 bases at J, leaving 9 bases unmatched. The germline gives CDR1 SGDLS, CDR2 YYNGEE. The CDR3 sequence is 16 residues long. The CDR3 DNA reads as TGTGCCAGCAGCGTAGGATCAAGCGGGAGTTGGAATGAGCAGTTCTTC. Its protein is CASSVGSSGSWNEQFF.

The table lists this clonotype with a few counts. This chain uses TRBV3-1 with TRBJ2-1; D possibly matches TRBD1 or TRBD2 (5 bases each). CDR3 length: 14 amino acids. V lost 4 bases to trimming and J lost 5 bases, with 12 bases between them. Germline CDR1 and CDR2: LGHDT and YNNKEL (reference sequence). CDR3 protein: CASSPTLGHNEQFF. The DNA of the CDR3 is TGTGCCAGCAGCCCTACACTGGGACACAATGAGCAGTTCTTC.

The J gene is TRBJ1-6, the V gene TRBV20-1; no reliable D call. This CDR3 is built from 14 residues. In germline, CDR1 is DFQATT, CDR2 SNEGSKA (reference sequence). Trimming stripped 6 bases from V and 9 bases from J, with 18 bases between. The chain's CDR3 is CSAVDVYGSSPLHF. The CDR3, as DNA: TGCAGTGCAGTTGACGTATACGGGAGTTCACCCCTCCACTTT.

This rearrangement joins TRBV5-5 to TRBJ1-2, with no clear D. This CDR3 comprises 14 residues. Trimming removed 0 bases from V and 3 bases from J, with 9 bases in between. CDR1 and CDR2 from the germline V gene are SGHKS and YYEKEE (reference sequence). The DNA of the CDR3 is TGTGCCAGCAGCTTGGACAATAGCTACTATGGCTACACCTTC. This sequence encodes CASSLDNSYYGYTF.

This chain joins TRBV12-5 and TRBJ2-3; no clear D. Trimming took 7 bases from V and 4 from J, leaving 12 bases between them. CDR3 length equals 13 residues. Germline-derived CDR1 and CDR2 are LGHNT and FRNRAP. CDR3 in DNA: TGTGCTAGTGCCGGATATATATCAGATACGCAGTATTTT. Its translation: CASAGYISDTQYF. The full variable domain, rest sourced from reference TRBV12-5 and TRBJ2-3, is DARVTQTPRHKVTEMGQEVTMRCQPILGHNTVFWYRQTMMQGLELLAYFRNRAPLDDSGMPKDRFSAEMPDATLATLKIQPSEPRDSAVYFCASAGYISDTQYFGPGTRLTVL.

This chain connects TRBV18 to TRBJ2-7; maybe TRBD1 (5 bases). CDR3 size: 12 residues. Trimming stripped 1 base from V and 8 bases from J, with 9 bases between. Germline CDR1 reads KGHSH; CDR2 reads LQKENI. The CDR3 loop is CASSPQGKKQYF. CDR3 bases: TGTGCCAGCTCACCACAGGGGAAGAAGCAGTACTTC.

The sample holds a few counts of this clonotype. V is TRBV2 and J is TRBJ2-2; 10 bases fit TRBD1. The CDR3 extends over 14 amino acids. The ends lost 6 bases at V and 3 bases at J; junction bases unmatched: 1. The germline CDR1 and CDR2 sequences are SNHLY and FYNNEI. The CDR3 sequence is CASSGTGDTGELFF. The CDR3 coding sequence is TGTGCCAGCAGCGGGACAGGGGACACCGGGGAGCTGTTTTTT. Full variable domain (outside the CDR3, taken from reference TRBV2 and TRBJ2-2): EPEVTQTPSHQVTQMGQEVILRCVPISNHLYFYWYRQILGQKVEFLVSFYNNEISEKSEIFDDQFSVERPDGSNFTLKIRSTKLEDSAMYFCASSGTGDTGELFFGEGSRLTVL.

The table lists this clonotype with a few counts. The rearrangement joins TRBV7-2 to TRBJ2-3; TRBD2 matches at 10 bases. CDR1 and CDR2 (germline): SGHTA, FQGNSA. V was clipped by 5 bases and J by 2 bases; unmatched bases: 10. The CDR3 runs to 17 residues. CDR3 amino acids: CASSLYGSGRATDTQYF. The CDR3 DNA reads as TGTGCCAGCAGCCTTTATGGGAGCGGGAGGGCCACAGATACGCAGTATTTT.

V gene TRBV21-1 combines with J gene TRBJ1-5; the table assigns TRBD1, which was not confirmed against the DNA. TRBV21-1 is an annotated pseudogene. This CDR3 has 18 amino acids. The CDR3 here is CASSQGYVGGRSNQPQHF. The CDR3 DNA reads as TGTGCCAGCAGCCAGGGGTACGTGGGGGGGAGGAGCAATCAGCCCCAGCATTTT.

This clonotype was recorded a few times. The chain uses TRBV11-2 and TRBJ2-1; D might be TRBD1 or TRBD2, each matching 5 bases. Trimming left V 6 bases short and J 3 bases short, with 15 bases between. The germline gives CDR1 SGHAT, CDR2 FQNNGV. CDR3 length: 15 amino acids. Written as DNA, the CDR3 is TGTGCCAGCAGGTCAGAGCAGGGAGTCTACAATGAGCAGTTCTTC. Protein: CASRSEQGVYNEQFF.

The rearrangement uses TRBV6-6 and TRBJ1-2; TRBD1 might be the D (5 bases). Germline loops: CDR1 MNHNY, CDR2 SVGAGI (reference sequence). The CDR3 spans 16 residues. Trimming cost V 4 bases and J 0 bases, with 15 bases left between them. The chain's CDR3 is CASSSGKALANYGYTF. The CDR3 bases are TGTGCCAGCAGTTCAGGGAAGGCCTTAGCTAACTATGGCTACACCTTC.

This clonotype was seen more than once but under ten times. CDR3 sequence reads: CASSFWDRESEGYTF. DNA for the CDR3: TGTGCCAGCAGTTTTTGGGACAGGGAAAGTGAAGGCTACACCTTC. The rearrangement joins TRBV12-3 or TRBV12-4 to TRBJ1-2; 9 nucleotides align to TRBD1. The CDR3 is 15 amino acids. V shed 3 bases and J 8 bases; nucleotides not matched to a gene: 10.

Ten or more counts support this clonotype. The V gene is TRBV6-4, the J gene TRBJ2-1; D remains unclear. The V gene's germline CDR1 is MRHNA and CDR2 SNTAGT. The CDR3 is 12 residues long. V was cut by 3 bases and J by 6 bases, with 6 bases left in between. For the CDR3, the DNA is TGTGCCAGCAGTGATCAAGGCAATGAGCAGTTCTTC. Translated: CASSDQGNEQFF.

V usage is TRBV4-1 and J usage is TRBJ2-1; TRBD2 is a possible D gene (7 bases). From germline, CDR1 is MGHRA and CDR2 YSYEKL. CDR3 length: 15 residues. V was clipped by 1 base and J by 5 bases, with 12 bases between them. CDR3 in amino acids: CASSQAERDNNEQFF. CDR3 coding DNA: TGCGCCAGCAGCCAAGCGGAGCGGGACAACAATGAGCAGTTCTTC.

The chain recombines TRBV7-3 with TRBJ2-1; TRBD2 is a possible D gene (5 bases). V was pared by 5 bases and J by 0 bases, with 14 bases between. Germline CDR1 SGHTA, CDR2 FQGTGA. The length of the CDR3 is 16 residues. CDR3 residues: CASSKIGGSSYNEQFF. In nucleotides, the CDR3 is TGTGCCAGCAGCAAAATAGGAGGTAGCTCCTACAATGAGCAGTTCTTC.

Only a few counts were recorded for this clonotype. The V call is TRBV12-3 or TRBV12-4, the J call TRBJ1-1, with TRBD1 matching 8 bases. J was trimmed by 0 bases and V by 4 bases; bases with no gene match: 7. The CDR3 is 16 residues long. The CDR3 protein is CASSSRQGTMNTEAFF. The CDR3 coding sequence is TGTGCCAGCAGTTCCCGACAGGGGACAATGAACACTGAAGCTTTCTTT.

The chain is built from TRBV6-1 and TRBJ1-2; D ambiguous. The V end lost 3 bases, the J end lost 7 bases, and 12 bases lay between the germline ends. Germline assignment: CDR1 MNHNS and CDR2 SASEGT. This CDR3 has 13 residues. The CDR3 coding sequence is TGTGCCAGCAGTGATACAGATACGGGTGGCTACACCTTC. Translating gives CASSDTDTGGYTF.

This clonotype was observed many times. The rearrangement uses TRBV20-1 and TRBJ2-1; TRBD1 or TRBD2 may be the D gene (5 bases each). Trimming left V 2 bases short and J 10 bases short, with 15 bases between. The CDR3 runs to 13 residues. Per germline, CDR1 DFQATT and CDR2 SNEGSKA (reference sequence). CDR3 region: CSARWGKGHEQFF. DNA for the CDR3: TGCAGTGCTAGATGGGGGAAGGGGCACGAGCAGTTCTTC.

This clonotype has just a few counts. The rearrangement joins TRBV28 to TRBJ1-2; possible D gene TRBD1, 6 bases. V was trimmed by 1 base and J by 4 bases, leaving 13 bases between them. CDR1 is MDHEN, CDR2 SYDVKM, per germline. CDR3 length: 15 residues. The chain's CDR3 is CASSLLGGQGYGYTF. CDR3 in DNA: TGTGCCAGCAGTTTATTGGGGGGACAAGGCTATGGCTACACCTTC.

This chain links TRBV5-5 with TRBJ2-5, with TRBD2 matching 13 bases. This CDR3 comprises 16 residues. Per the germline V gene, CDR1 is SGHKS and CDR2 is YYEKEE (reference sequence). V shed 6 bases and J 5 bases; nucleotides not matched to a gene: 10. CDR3 protein: CASKSTSGRAGETQYF. CDR3 DNA sequence: TGTGCCAGCAAATCCACTAGCGGGAGGGCCGGGGAGACCCAGTACTTC.